The T cell receptor beta chain under discussion was sequenced for a study of blood T cell repertoires in COVID-19. In the study overall: Both acute and convalescent COVID-19 samples were obtained from the United States, Italy and Spain. T cells, B-cell-depleted T cells, or PBMCs supplied cDNA or gDNA.

With 0 bases clipped from V and 4 bases from J, the junction kept 5 bases outside the gene matches. The germline V gene encodes CDR1 MNHNY and CDR2 SVGAGI (reference sequence). CDR3 length: 16 residues. How the authors handled the data: Amplification with reference gene primers provided the estimates of nucleated cell counts. The repertoire was sequenced with immunoSEQ multiplex PCR; TCRdb's copy has only in-frame clones and lacks some. V and J calls and clone size come straight from that table; D and trimming were deduced from the DNA. The repertoire holds about 85,000 clones, with about 83% as singletons.

The source material was peripheral blood. This chain connects TRBV6-6 to TRBJ1-1, with 10 bases fitting TRBD1. This TCR was sampled from a man in his 60s with acute or convalescent COVID-19. DNA of the CDR3: TGTGCCAGCAGTTACTCGATACGGACAGGGGGCACTGAAGCTTTCTTT. This gives the protein CASSYSIRTGGTEAFF.